Listed below are T cell receptor beta chains from one sample, sequenced in a study of blood T cell repertoires in COVID-19. Sequenced by immunoSEQ multiplex PCR; TCRdb stores in-frame clones only, minus some. The repertoire has roughly 200,000 clones, 84% of them found once; the top ten carry over 9.5%. The sequenced sample was peripheral blood. Receptors originate from a woman older than 75 with COVID-19, enrolled during active disease. The CDR3 runs from the conserved cysteine through the conserved F or W. A D gene is named only where the DNA matches it firmly. Not every row has a clone size; where given, it reads once, few, many or a size class.

v_call	clone_size	d_call	j_call	cdr3_aa	cdr3_nt
TRBV24-1	NA	TRBD2	TRBJ2-1	CATSDSGGSGDEQFF	TGTGCCACCAGTGATTCGGGCGGTAGCGGGGATGAGCAGTTCTTC
TRBV5-8	NA	TRBD1	TRBJ1-5	CASRGLTGVDQPQHF	TGTGCCAGCAGGGGCCTGACAGGGGTTGATCAGCCCCAGCATTTT
TRBV28	NA	NA	TRBJ1-3	CASRGGTLAGNTIYF	TGTGCCAGCAGGGGGGGGACCTTGGCCGGAAACACCATATATTTT
TRBV7-6	once	TRBD2	TRBJ2-3	CASSLAPGGATDTQYF	TGTGCCAGCAGCTTAGCCCCGGGAGGGGCCACAGATACGCAGTATTTT
TRBV30	NA	NA	TRBJ1-3	CAWSVTGTLSGNTIYF	TGTGCCTGGAGTGTAACAGGCACTCTCTCTGGAAACACCATATATTTT
TRBV5-4	NA	NA	TRBJ2-5	CASSQGGSQETQYF	TGTGCCAGCAGCCAGGGGGGATCCCAAGAGACCCAGTACTTC
TRBV6-5	NA	NA	TRBJ1-1	CATGFLNTEAFF	TGTGCCACCGGGTTCCTGAACACTGAAGCTTTCTTT
TRBV6-4	NA	TRBD2	TRBJ2-1	CASSDNGGAWNEQFF	TGTGCCAGCAGTGACAACGGGGGGGCCTGGAATGAGCAGTTCTTC
TRBV9	few	TRBD2	TRBJ2-3	CASSVVSSGGDTQYF	TGTGCCAGCAGCGTAGTCTCTAGCGGGGGGGATACGCAGTATTTT
TRBV3-1/TRBV3-2	NA	TRBD1	TRBJ1-2	CASSDRQGFLYGYTF	TGTGCCAGCAGCGACCGACAGGGTTTCCTCTATGGCTACACCTTC
TRBV11-2	NA	NA	TRBJ1-1	CASSPQVNTEAFF	TGTGCCAGCAGCCCGCAGGTGAACACTGAAGCTTTCTTT
TRBV28	NA	TRBD1	TRBJ1-2	CASSFGTVGVFGYTF	TGTGCCAGCAGTTTCGGGACAGTGGGGGTCTTTGGCTACACCTTC
TRBV5-1	NA	TRBD2	TRBJ2-1	CASSDLLAGADNEQFF	TGCGCCAGCAGCGACCTACTAGCGGGAGCTGACAATGAGCAGTTCTTC
TRBV27	NA	TRBD1	TRBJ2-3	CASLRGSAQYF	TGTGCCAGCCTCAGGGGGTCGGCGCAGTATTTT
TRBV3-1/TRBV3-2	NA	TRBD1	TRBJ2-7	CASSQGQGGNEQYF	TGTGCCAGCAGCCAAGGACAGGGGGGGAACGAGCAGTACTTC
TRBV9	NA	TRBD2	TRBJ2-5	CASSTSGKYQETQYF	TGTGCCAGCAGCACTAGCGGTAAATACCAAGAGACCCAGTACTTC
TRBV3-1/TRBV3-2	NA	NA	TRBJ1-4	CASSTQGTHEKLFF	TGTGCCAGCAGCACACAGGGAACCCATGAAAAACTGTTTTTT
TRBV7-2	NA	NA	TRBJ1-2	CASSLAYGYTF	TGTGCCAGCAGCCTGGCTTATGGCTACACCTTC
TRBV5-1	NA	TRBD1	TRBJ1-1	CASSTSTPGQGAEAFF	TGCGCCAGCAGCACTTCAACCCCGGGACAGGGGGCTGAAGCTTTCTTT
TRBV10-2	NA	TRBD1	TRBJ1-4	CASSLTGVNEKLFF	TGCGCCAGCAGTTTAACAGGGGTTAATGAAAAACTGTTTTTT
TRBV7-9	NA	TRBD1	TRBJ2-7	CASSYRDREPNEQYF	TGTGCCAGCAGCTATCGGGACAGGGAACCCAACGAGCAGTACTTC
TRBV3-1/TRBV3-2	NA	TRBD1	TRBJ1-5	CASSQGTDNQPQHF	TGTGCCAGCAGCCAGGGGACAGACAATCAGCCCCAGCATTTT
TRBV6-5	NA	NA	TRBJ2-1	CASRRDGQSNEQFF	TGTGCCAGCAGGAGGGATGGGCAGTCCAATGAGCAGTTCTTC
TRBV6-5	NA	NA	TRBJ1-2	CASSATQTGSGYTF	TGTGCCAGCAGCGCGACACAGACAGGTTCAGGCTACACCTTC
TRBV15	NA	NA	TRBJ1-2	CATSRDLTLYGYTF	TGTGCCACCAGCAGAGATCTGACTCTCTATGGCTACACCTTC
TRBV6-4	NA	NA	TRBJ1-1	CASSVKEGTEAFF	TGTGCCAGCAGTGTAAAGGAGGGAACTGAAGCTTTCTTT
TRBV27	once	TRBD2	TRBJ2-1	CASSSRGLAGYNEQFF	TGTGCCAGCAGCTCGCGGGGACTAGCGGGGTACAATGAGCAGTTCTTC
TRBV29-1	NA	TRBD1	TRBJ1-4	CSAGITGGTNEKLFF	TGCAGCGCCGGGATTACAGGGGGTACTAATGAAAAACTGTTTTTT
TRBV18	NA	NA	TRBJ2-1	CASSPPQNEQFF	TGTGCCAGCTCACCACCCCAAAATGAGCAGTTCTTC
TRBV5-4	NA	NA	TRBJ1-2	CASSPGQQANYGYTF	TGTGCCAGCAGCCCAGGACAGCAAGCTAACTATGGCTACACCTTC
TRBV5-4	NA	TRBD1	TRBJ1-4	CASSRDRDGEKLFF	TGTGCCAGCAGCAGGGACAGGGACGGGGAAAAACTGTTTTTT
TRBV4-1	NA	NA	TRBJ1-1	CASSLTSQAVNTEAFF	TGCGCCAGCAGCTTAACGTCCCAAGCGGTGAACACTGAAGCTTTCTTT
TRBV10-3	NA	NA	TRBJ1-4	CAISESVSGGWEKLFF	TGTGCCATCAGTGAGTCGGTTTCGGGGGGCTGGGAAAAACTGTTTTTT
TRBV28	NA	NA	TRBJ2-7	CASTGRGWPDF	TGTGCCAGCACCGGAAGGGGCTGGCCAGACTTC